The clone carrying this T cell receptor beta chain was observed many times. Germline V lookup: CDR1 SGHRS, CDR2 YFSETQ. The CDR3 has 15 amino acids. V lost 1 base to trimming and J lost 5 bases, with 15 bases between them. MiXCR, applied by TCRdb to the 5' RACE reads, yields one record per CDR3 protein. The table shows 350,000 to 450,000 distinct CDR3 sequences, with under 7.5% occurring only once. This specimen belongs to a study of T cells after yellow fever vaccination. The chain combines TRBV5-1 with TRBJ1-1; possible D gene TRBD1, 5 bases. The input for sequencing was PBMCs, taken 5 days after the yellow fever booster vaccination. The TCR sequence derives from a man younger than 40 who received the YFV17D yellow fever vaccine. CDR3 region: CASSLKEGIATEAFF. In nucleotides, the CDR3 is TGCGCCAGCAGCTTGAAGGAGGGGATTGCTACTGAAGCTTTCTTT.